This is a list of T cell receptor beta chains from one sample in a study of T cell repertoires in cytomegalovirus infection. Each CDR3 protein is one row after TCRdb ran MiXCR on the reads. This repertoire shows 45,000 to 55,000 distinct CDR3 sequences, roughly 20% found once; its top ten account for 70% to 90%. The antigens of these receptors remain unknown. Sequences were derived from CD8+ T cells from cultured PBMCs, sampled from culture after CMV antigen stimulation. These TCRs come from a human donor in good health (CMV status not recorded). Some clones in this sample may be carry-over from other donors' samples. Each CDR3 is given with its conserved first and last residue. The order of the fields is D gene, clone size, J gene, V gene, CDR3 DNA, CDR3 protein. D genes are given only for firm matches. Some rows have no size entry. The others give once, few or many, or a class for an expanded clone.

d_gene: TRBD1; abundance: few; j_gene: TRBJ1-1; v_gene: TRBV7-2; CDR3nt: TGTGCCAGCAGCCCGCGATCCCCGGGACAGGCTAGGGGGGATACACTTGAAGCTTTCTTT; CDR3aa: CASSPRSPGQARGDTLEAFF
d_gene: NA; abundance: NA; j_gene: TRBJ2-7; v_gene: TRBV6-9; CDR3nt: TGTGCCAGCAGTTACCCTACCAGGGGGAGGTACGAGCAGTACTTC; CDR3aa: CASSYPTRGRYEQYF
d_gene: TRBD1; abundance: NA; j_gene: TRBJ2-3; v_gene: TRBV7-9; CDR3nt: TGTGCCAGCAGCCGTAAGGGGGCTGAGCACGGCACAGATACGCAGTATTTT; CDR3aa: CASSRKGAEHGTDTQYF
d_gene: NA; abundance: NA; j_gene: TRBJ2-5; v_gene: TRBV15; CDR3nt: TGTGCCACCCCCCACGCCCTAGGGGGGGAGAAAGAGACCCAGTACTTC; CDR3aa: CATPHALGGEKETQYF
d_gene: TRBD2; abundance: NA; j_gene: TRBJ2-7; v_gene: TRBV7-2; CDR3nt: TGTGCCAGCAGCACCCTGAGCGGGGGCCCTTCCTACGAGCAGTACTTC; CDR3aa: CASSTLSGGPSYEQYF
d_gene: TRBD2; abundance: few; j_gene: TRBJ2-2; v_gene: TRBV7-3; CDR3nt: TGTGCCAGCAGCTCAATAGCGGGAGCGGTCGGGGAGCTGTTTTTT; CDR3aa: CASSSIAGAVGELFF
d_gene: TRBD2; abundance: many; j_gene: TRBJ2-3; v_gene: TRBV12-3/TRBV12-4; CDR3nt: TGTGCCACCGGGGAGGGCCCAGATACGCAGTATTTT; CDR3aa: CATGEGPDTQYF
d_gene: TRBD2; abundance: NA; j_gene: TRBJ2-3; v_gene: TRBV5-4; CDR3nt: TGTGCCAGCAGCGCCCATTCTAGCGGGAGGCGCACAGATACGCAGTATTTT; CDR3aa: CASSAHSSGRRTDTQYF
d_gene: NA; abundance: NA; j_gene: TRBJ1-3; v_gene: TRBV12-3/TRBV12-4; CDR3nt: TGTGCCAGCAGCCACAGGGAGAGCTCTGGAAACACCATATATTTT; CDR3aa: CASSHRESSGNTIYF
d_gene: NA; abundance: few; j_gene: TRBJ2-7; v_gene: TRBV12-3/TRBV12-4; CDR3nt: TGTGCCAGCAGTTTCTCCCTCGTCTCCGAGCAGTACTTC; CDR3aa: CASSFSLVSEQYF
d_gene: NA; abundance: NA; j_gene: TRBJ2-7; v_gene: TRBV7-8; CDR3nt: TGTGCAACCAAGGGGTCCAGGGGTTACGAGCAGTACTTC; CDR3aa: CATKGSRGYEQYF
d_gene: TRBD2; abundance: NA; j_gene: TRBJ2-7; v_gene: TRBV11-1; CDR3nt: TGTGCCAGCAGCTTTTTCGCGTCGCGGGAGGGCTACGAGCAGTACTTC; CDR3aa: CASSFFASREGYEQYF
d_gene: TRBD2; abundance: NA; j_gene: TRBJ2-7; v_gene: TRBV6-2/TRBV6-3; CDR3nt: TGTGCCAGCAGTTACAGGCTAGCGGCCTACGAGCAGTACTTC; CDR3aa: CASSYRLAAYEQYF
d_gene: TRBD1; abundance: NA; j_gene: TRBJ2-7; v_gene: TRBV7-8; CDR3nt: TGTGCCAGCAGCTTAGTGGGGGACAGGGTATTCTACGAGCAGTACTTC; CDR3aa: CASSLVGDRVFYEQYF
d_gene: NA; abundance: NA; j_gene: TRBJ2-7; v_gene: TRBV6-6; CDR3nt: TGTGCCAGCAGTTGGAGATCCTACGAGCAGTACTTC; CDR3aa: CASSWRSYEQYF
d_gene: NA; abundance: NA; j_gene: TRBJ1-1; v_gene: TRBV7-6; CDR3nt: TGTGCCAGCAGCCCTATTTCGGGAGGTCTGAACACTGAAGCTTTCTTT; CDR3aa: CASSPISGGLNTEAFF
d_gene: NA; abundance: few; j_gene: TRBJ2-2; v_gene: TRBV7-9; CDR3nt: TGTGCCAGCAGCCCCCCGCTAGGAAACACCGGGGAGCTGTTTTTT; CDR3aa: CASSPPLGNTGELFF
d_gene: TRBD1; abundance: NA; j_gene: TRBJ2-1; v_gene: TRBV15; CDR3nt: TGTGCCACCAGCCCGGGACAGGGCTACAATGAGCAGTTCTTC; CDR3aa: CATSPGQGYNEQFF
d_gene: NA; abundance: NA; j_gene: TRBJ2-1; v_gene: TRBV9; CDR3nt: TGTGCCAGCAGCGCCGAAGGGACCGAGGTCGATGAGCAGTTCTTC; CDR3aa: CASSAEGTEVDEQFF
d_gene: NA; abundance: NA; j_gene: TRBJ1-2; v_gene: TRBV7-2; CDR3nt: TGTGCCAGCAGCTTAGCTACGGAGGACACTTACCTTTTT; CDR3aa: CASSLATEDTYLF
d_gene: TRBD1; abundance: many; j_gene: TRBJ2-2; v_gene: TRBV7-8; CDR3nt: TGTGCCAGCAGCTTAAGGACAGGGGGTAGAGTGGACACCGGGGAGCTGTTTTTT; CDR3aa: CASSLRTGGRVDTGELFF
d_gene: NA; abundance: NA; j_gene: TRBJ2-1; v_gene: TRBV15; CDR3nt: TGTGCCACCAGCTCCCATCCCGAGGATAATGAGCAGTTCTTC; CDR3aa: CATSSHPEDNEQFF
d_gene: NA; abundance: many; j_gene: TRBJ2-4; v_gene: TRBV7-2; CDR3nt: TGTGCCAGCAGCTTAGACGACGAAAACATTCAGTACTTC; CDR3aa: CASSLDDENIQYF
d_gene: NA; abundance: few; j_gene: TRBJ2-7; v_gene: TRBV14; CDR3nt: TGTGCCAGCAGCCCCACGCTGGGGTTCTACGAGCAGTACTTC; CDR3aa: CASSPTLGFYEQYF
d_gene: TRBD1; abundance: many; j_gene: TRBJ2-1; v_gene: TRBV7-2; CDR3nt: TGTGCCAGCAGCAAGACAGGGGTTTGGGTCAAGGATAATGAGCAGTTCTTC; CDR3aa: CASSKTGVWVKDNEQFF
d_gene: NA; abundance: few; j_gene: TRBJ2-6; v_gene: TRBV18; CDR3nt: TGTGCCAGCTCACCTGGCCGTGGTTCTGGGGCCAACGTCCTGACTTTC; CDR3aa: CASSPGRGSGANVLTF
d_gene: TRBD2; abundance: few; j_gene: TRBJ2-1; v_gene: TRBV7-2; CDR3nt: TGTGCCAGCAGCTTATGGACGCGGGAGGGCCTCCACAATGAGCAGTTCTTC; CDR3aa: CASSLWTREGLHNEQFF
d_gene: TRBD2; abundance: NA; j_gene: TRBJ2-5; v_gene: TRBV11-2; CDR3nt: TGTGCCAGCAGCTTTCCCCCTAGCGGACAAGAGACCCAGTACTTC; CDR3aa: CASSFPPSGQETQYF
d_gene: TRBD2; abundance: NA; j_gene: TRBJ2-1; v_gene: TRBV12-3/TRBV12-4; CDR3nt: TGTGCCAGCAGTATCCGGACTAGCGGATTCTACAATGAGCAGTTCTTC; CDR3aa: CASSIRTSGFYNEQFF
d_gene: NA; abundance: NA; j_gene: TRBJ2-7; v_gene: TRBV6-1; CDR3nt: TGTGCCAGCACCGCCGCAGGGCAGATCTCCTACGAGCAGTACTTC; CDR3aa: CASTAAGQISYEQYF
d_gene: NA; abundance: many; j_gene: TRBJ2-2; v_gene: TRBV7-2; CDR3nt: TGTGCCAGCAGCCTTCGCGGGGACACCGGGGAGCTGTTTTTT; CDR3aa: CASSLRGDTGELFF
d_gene: NA; abundance: few; j_gene: TRBJ1-4; v_gene: TRBV6-5; CDR3nt: TGTGCCAGCAGCAAATCGGACAGCTATATTCATGAAAAACTGTTTTTT; CDR3aa: CASSKSDSYIHEKLFF
d_gene: NA; abundance: few; j_gene: TRBJ2-2; v_gene: TRBV7-2; CDR3nt: TGTGCCAGCAGCCCCCCCTTACAGGGTTGGAACACCGGGGAGCTGTTTTTT; CDR3aa: CASSPPLQGWNTGELFF
d_gene: NA; abundance: few; j_gene: TRBJ1-2; v_gene: TRBV6-5; CDR3nt: TGTGCCAGCAGTTATTCCACTTCGATCTATGGCTACACCTTC; CDR3aa: CASSYSTSIYGYTF
d_gene: NA; abundance: few; j_gene: TRBJ1-1; v_gene: TRBV29-1; CDR3nt: TGCAGCGCTTGTGAGATCCGGGACACTGAAGCTTTCTTT; CDR3aa: CSACEIRDTEAFF
d_gene: NA; abundance: few; j_gene: TRBJ2-7; v_gene: TRBV27; CDR3nt: TGTGCCAGCAGTTTGGGGGGGGCTCGCGAGCAGTACTTC; CDR3aa: CASSLGGAREQYF
d_gene: TRBD1; abundance: NA; j_gene: TRBJ1-6; v_gene: TRBV7-2; CDR3nt: TGTGCCAGCAGCGAGGGGAACAGGGGTTATAATTCACCCCTCCACTTT; CDR3aa: CASSEGNRGYNSPLHF